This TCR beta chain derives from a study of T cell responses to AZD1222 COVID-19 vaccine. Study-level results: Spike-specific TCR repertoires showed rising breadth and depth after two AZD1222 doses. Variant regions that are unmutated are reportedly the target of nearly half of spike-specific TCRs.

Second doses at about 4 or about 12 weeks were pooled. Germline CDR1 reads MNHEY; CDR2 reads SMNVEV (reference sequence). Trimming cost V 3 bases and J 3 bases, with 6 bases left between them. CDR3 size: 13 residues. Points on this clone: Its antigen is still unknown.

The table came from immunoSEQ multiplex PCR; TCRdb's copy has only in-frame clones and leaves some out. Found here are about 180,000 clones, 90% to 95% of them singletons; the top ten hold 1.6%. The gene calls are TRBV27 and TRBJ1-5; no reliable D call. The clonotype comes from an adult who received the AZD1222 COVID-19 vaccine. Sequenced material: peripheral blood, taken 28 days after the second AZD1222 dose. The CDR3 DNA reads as TGTGCCAGCAGTTTCCGCGACAATCAGCCCCAGCATTTT. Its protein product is CASSFRDNQPQHF.